This T cell receptor (beta chain) appears in the sequencing data of a study of blood T cell repertoires in COVID-19. Study information: Nucleic acid was either cDNA or gDNA, and it came from T cells, B-cell-depleted T cells, or PBMCs.

Libraries were prepared by immunoSEQ multiplex PCR; TCRdb keeps only in-frame clonotypes and omits some of them. The table lists about 47,000 clones, over 80% of them singletons. Sequencing input: peripheral blood. The TCR was taken from a man between 60 and 70 years old with active COVID-19.

The DNA for the CDR3 is TGTGCCTGCACCCCAGGGGGCGCGGGTGAAGCTTTCTTT. Its translation: CACTPGGAGEAFF. The chain carries TRBV30 and TRBJ1-1, with 8 bases aligning to TRBD1. V shed 6 bases and J 7 bases; nucleotides not matched to a gene: 10. CDR3 length: 13 amino acids. Per germline, CDR1 GTSNPN and CDR2 SVGIG (reference sequence).